The next 29 T cell receptor beta chains were all read from a single sample in a study of blood T cell repertoires in COVID-19. Measured with immunoSEQ multiplex PCR; TCRdb has only the in-frame clones, and not every one. Among 440,000 or so clones, about 88% were seen once, and the ten largest hold approximately 1.5%. The sequenced sample consisted of peripheral blood. The receptor source for this set is a woman aged 40 to 50 with COVID-19, enrolled during active disease.

The rearrangement joins TRBV2 to TRBJ1-2; D is uncertain. V lost 2 bases and J 4 bases, leaving 5 bases between the germline ends. Germline V gene lookup returns CDR1 SNHLY and CDR2 FYNNEI. The CDR3 covers 12 residues. This CDR3 is CASSEYVYGYTF. CDR3 DNA: TGTGCCAGCAGTGAATATGTCTATGGCTACACCTTC. Based on the CDR3 plus reference TRBV2 and TRBJ1-2, the full variable domain is EPEVTQTPSHQVTQMGQEVILRCVPISNHLYFYWYRQILGQKVEFLVSFYNNEISEKSEIFDDQFSVERPDGSNFTLKIRSTKLEDSAMYFCASSEYVYGYTFGSGTRLTVV.

J is TRBJ1-6 and V is TRBV27; D uncertain. From germline, CDR1 is MNHEY and CDR2 SMNVEV (reference sequence). CDR3 length: 18 residues. Trimming took 2 bases from V and 7 from J, leaving 21 bases between them. In DNA, the CDR3 is TGTGCCAGCAGTTTAGCCGTTTATCCCCGTCAGGCCAATTCACCCCTCCACTTT. This encodes CASSLAVYPRQANSPLHF.

Concerning this clone itself: The sample contains more than one DNA sequence encoding this CDR3. This chain uses TRBV2 with TRBJ1-5, with D unresolved. V gave up 11 bases and J gave up 1 base, with 12 bases separating them. The CDR3 is made up of 13 amino acids. Germline CDR1 reads SNHLY; CDR2 reads FYNNEI. In DNA, the CDR3 is TGTGCCTCCACCGCAGGAAGCAATCAGCCCCAGCATTTT. Translating gives CASTAGSNQPQHF.

V and J are TRBV9 and TRBJ1-1; possibly TRBD1 for D (6 bases). V was cut by 7 bases and J by 5 bases, with 15 bases left in between. This CDR3 spans 13 amino acids. Germline V lookup: CDR1 SGDLS, CDR2 YYNGEE. CDR3 in amino acids: CASGGGVETEAFF. As DNA, the CDR3 is TGTGCCAGCGGCGGGGGCGTGGAGACTGAAGCTTTCTTT.

This chain connects TRBV3-1 (or the pseudogene TRBV3-2) to TRBJ2-5; 10 bases are a match to TRBD1. The CDR3 totals 16 residues. The ends lost 3 bases at V and 5 bases at J; junction bases unmatched: 9. Germline V gene lookup returns CDR1 LGHDT and CDR2 YNNKEL (reference sequence). Written as DNA, the CDR3 is TGTGCCAGCAGCCACCGACAGGGGGCGATGCGGGAGACCCAGTACTTC. It is translated as CASSHRQGAMRETQYF.

V and J are TRBV7-2 and TRBJ1-2; possibly TRBD1 for D (5 bases). Germline V CDR1 and CDR2: SGHTA, FQGNSA. V lost 2 bases to trimming and J lost 8 bases, with 15 bases between them. The CDR3 totals 14 residues. In nucleotides, the CDR3 is TGTGCCAGCAGCTTACAGGGTGCCCCAAGGGGCTACACCTTC. Encoded protein: CASSLQGAPRGYTF.

In this sample, this clone turned up once. The chain combines TRBV5-1 with TRBJ2-3; 8 bases are shared with TRBD2. CDR3 length: 17 amino acids. V trimming: 3 bases; J trimming: 4 bases; junction bases outside the gene matches: 13. Germline V lookup: CDR1 SGHRS, CDR2 YFSETQ. The CDR3 sequence: CASSSGTSGSGADTQYF. The CDR3 nucleotides are TGCGCCAGCAGCTCTGGGACGAGCGGGAGCGGGGCAGATACGCAGTATTTT.

The V call is TRBV4-2, the J call TRBJ1-1, with unresolved D. V was trimmed by 4 bases and J by 5 bases, leaving 11 bases between them. The germline V gene encodes CDR1 LGHNA and CDR2 YNFKEQ. CDR3 length: 13 residues. In nucleotides, the CDR3 is TGTGCCAGCAGCCTATTAGGAGGTACTGAAGCTTTCTTT. Translated: CASSLLGGTEAFF.

This clone was observed a single time. Different DNA sequences within this sample yield the same CDR3. The chain carries TRBV15 and TRBJ1-1; 9 bases line up with TRBD1. Germline V gene lookup returns CDR1 LNHNV and CDR2 YYDKDF (reference sequence). The CDR3 length is 15 residues. Germline trimming cut 3 bases from V and 4 bases from J; bases unmatched to any gene: 6. CDR3 bases: TGTGCCACCAGCAGGGACAGGGGCCGGGGCACTGAAGCTTTCTTT. It codes for CATSRDRGRGTEAFF.

The V gene is TRBV5-5, the J gene TRBJ1-5; TRBD1 is a possible D gene (5 bases). The CDR3 totals 15 residues. Per germline, CDR1 SGHKS and CDR2 YYEKEE (reference sequence). The V end was cut by 0 bases, the J end by 1 base, with 8 bases between. CDR3 DNA sequence: TGTGCCAGCAGCTTGGTTAGGGGAAGCAATCAGCCCCAGCATTTT. This codes for CASSLVRGSNQPQHF.

This clone was observed a single time. The chain employs TRBV7-9 and TRBJ1-5; 7 bases are a match to TRBD1. Losses at the gene ends were 5 bases for V and 5 bases for J; bases not matched to a gene: 6. From germline, CDR1 is SEHNR and CDR2 FQNEAQ (reference sequence). The CDR3 has 14 amino acids. CDR3 sequence: CASSRSGQDQPQHF. The CDR3 region has the DNA TGTGCCAGCAGCCGCAGCGGACAGGATCAGCCCCAGCATTTT.

This clone was detected once. The genes are TRBV2 and TRBJ2-7; D gene ambiguous. Trimming cost V 2 bases and J 1 base, with 9 bases left between them. The CDR3 has 14 amino acids. The germline V gene has CDR1 SNHLY and CDR2 FYNNEI. The CDR3 bases are TGTGCCAGCAGTGAATCCCGGGTGTCCTACGAGCAGTACTTC. This gives the protein CASSESRVSYEQYF. Complete variable domain (other parts from reference TRBV2 and TRBJ2-7): EPEVTQTPSHQVTQMGQEVILRCVPISNHLYFYWYRQILGQKVEFLVSFYNNEISEKSEIFDDQFSVERPDGSNFTLKIRSTKLEDSAMYFCASSESRVSYEQYFGPGTRLTVT.

The J gene is TRBJ1-5, the V gene TRBV30; no firm D call. The CDR3 extends over 12 amino acids. The germline CDR1 and CDR2 sequences are GTSNPN and SVGIG (reference sequence). The V end was cut by 3 bases, the J end by 3 bases, with 6 bases between. CDR3 residues: CAWSPVNQPQHF. The CDR3 nucleotides are TGTGCCTGGAGCCCCGTCAATCAGCCCCAGCATTTT.

The sample holds one count of this clone. The chain is built from TRBV7-9 and TRBJ1-2; D is undetermined. Trimming removed 1 base at V and 3 bases at J, with 9 bases between. The germline gives CDR1 SEHNR, CDR2 FQNEAQ (reference sequence). The CDR3 loop spans 14 amino acids. CDR3 bases: TGTGCCAGCAGCTTAGGGGGAGTAGACTATGGCTACACCTTC. Encoded protein: CASSLGGVDYGYTF.

The V and J genes are TRBV13 and TRBJ2-3; weak D call: TRBD2 (6 bases). Looked up from germline, CDR1 is PRHDT and CDR2 is FYEKMQ (reference sequence). The V gene lost 4 bases and the J gene lost 2 bases, with 19 bases spanning the gap. The CDR3 covers 17 residues. In DNA form, the CDR3 reads TGTGCCAGCAGCTCAACTCTTGATGGCGGGAACACAGATACGCAGTATTTT. Translation: CASSSTLDGGNTDTQYF.

The rearrangement joins TRBV27 to TRBJ2-3; 9 positions match TRBD1. V was clipped by 3 bases and J by 4 bases; unmatched bases: 5. The CDR3 has 15 amino acids. Germline CDR1 MNHEY, CDR2 SMNVEV (reference sequence). In DNA form, the CDR3 reads TGTGCCAGCAGTTTCTACAGGGGGCTGGCAGATACGCAGTATTTT. As protein: CASSFYRGLADTQYF.

CDR3 coding DNA: TGTGCCAGCAGTTTAACAGGGCTAACCCCTAACTATGGCTACACCTTC. It translates to CASSLTGLTPNYGYTF. The chain combines TRBV27 with TRBJ1-2, with D maybe TRBD1 (6 bases). Trimming took off 2 bases at V and 0 bases at J, with 13 bases between the two ends. From germline, CDR1 is MNHEY and CDR2 SMNVEV (reference sequence). The CDR3 length is 16 residues.

J is TRBJ2-3 and V is TRBV7-9; the D gene is possibly TRBD1 (6 bases). Germline CDR1 is SEHNR and CDR2 is FQNEAQ (reference sequence). V dropped 10 bases and J dropped 5 bases, with 16 bases sitting between them. The CDR3 is made up of 13 amino acids. In nucleotides, the CDR3 is TGTGCCACCCGTGGGGGCGCAGAAGATACGCAGTATTTT. The encoded protein is CATRGGAEDTQYF.

The J gene is TRBJ2-3, the V gene TRBV27, with D possibly TRBD1 on 7 matching bases. CDR1 is MNHEY and CDR2 is SMNVEV in the germline V gene (reference sequence). V was clipped by 8 bases and J by 6 bases, with 18 bases between them. This CDR3 is built from 14 residues. The DNA of the CDR3 is TGTGCCAGCCGATCCAGGGGGGTGCAGGATACGCAGTATTTT. Residues: CASRSRGVQDTQYF.

Worth noting for this clone: This specimen includes other DNA sequences encoding the same CDR3. The chain has TRBV7-2 and TRBJ2-7; D is uncertain. This CDR3 is 11 amino acids long. Germline V lookup: CDR1 SGHTA, CDR2 FQGNSA. V shed 5 bases and J shed 3 bases, with 5 bases lying between them. CDR3 in amino acids: CASSPLYEQYF. The CDR3 nucleotides are TGTGCCAGCAGCCCCCTCTACGAGCAGTACTTC.

The chain has TRBV28 and TRBJ2-3; D unclear. Germline V gene sequence: CDR1 MDHEN, CDR2 SYDVKM. V lost 5 bases, J lost 5 bases, and 5 bases lay in between. The CDR3 runs 11 residues. CDR3 in amino acids: CASSPGDTQYF. The CDR3 DNA reads TGTGCCAGCAGTCCCGGAGATACGCAGTATTTT. Full variable domain (outside the CDR3, taken from reference TRBV28 and TRBJ2-3): DVKVTQSSRYLVKRTGEKVFLECVQDMDHENMFWYRQDPGLGLRLIYFSYDVKMKEKGDIPEGYSVSREKKERFSLILESASTNQTSMYLCASSPGDTQYFGPGTRLTVL.

This clone was detected once. The chain is built from TRBV11-2 and TRBJ1-1; D gene unclear. The ends were cut back, 2 bases at V and 3 bases at J, with 10 bases in the middle. From germline, CDR1 is SGHAT and CDR2 FQNNGV. The CDR3 runs to 14 residues. In DNA form, the CDR3 reads TGTGCCAGCAGCTTACAATCGGGGTACACTGAAGCTTTCTTT. Translation gives CASSLQSGYTEAFF.

The V call is TRBV11-3, the J call TRBJ1-1, with D unresolved. The length of the CDR3 is 15 residues. V was pared by 0 bases and J by 5 bases, with 13 bases between. The germline gives CDR1 SGHNT, CDR2 YENEEA. The CDR3 bases are TGTGCCAGCAGCTTAGATCATGGGTCGGGGACTGAAGCTTTCTTT. Translation: CASSLDHGSGTEAFF.

This clone was seen a few times. V is TRBV6-6 and J is TRBJ2-7, with 7 bases identical to TRBD2. Trimming removed 8 bases from V and 3 bases from J; junction bases left unmatched: 4. CDR3 length equals 12 residues. The germline CDR1 and CDR2 sequences are MNHNY and SVGAGI (reference sequence). CDR3 amino acids: CASLSGGYEQYF. For the CDR3, the DNA is TGTGCCAGCCTCTCGGGAGGCTACGAGCAGTACTTC.

The chain uses TRBV5-1 and TRBJ2-1; 7 nucleotides agree with TRBD2. This CDR3 region has 15 residues. Per the germline V gene, CDR1 is SGHRS and CDR2 is YFSETQ. J was trimmed by 2 bases and V by 0 bases; bases with no gene match: 2. The CDR3 is CASSLVAGAYNEQFF. The CDR3 nucleotides read TGCGCCAGCAGCTTGGTGGCGGGGGCCTACAATGAGCAGTTCTTC. The full variable domain, with the rest looked up from reference TRBV5-1 and TRBJ2-1, is KAGVTQTPRYLIKTRGQQVTLSCSPISGHRSVSWYQQTPGQGLQFLFEYFSETQRNKGNFPGRFSGRQFSNSRSEMNVSTLELGDSALYLCASSLVAGAYNEQFFGPGTRLTVL.

The V gene is TRBV6-6, the J gene TRBJ2-5; 12 nucleotides align to TRBD2. The CDR3 totals 16 residues. V gave up 6 bases and J gave up 5 bases; unmatched junction bases: 10. Looked up from germline, CDR1 is MNHNY and CDR2 is SVGAGI (reference sequence). This chain's CDR3 is CASRGLAGGLGETQYF. DNA of the CDR3: TGTGCCAGCAGAGGTCTAGCGGGGGGGCTAGGGGAGACCCAGTACTTC.

This CDR3 reads CASRLAGGDQETQYF. The CDR3 nucleotides are TGTGCCAGCAGGTTAGCGGGGGGTGACCAAGAGACCCAGTACTTC. V is TRBV6-6 and J is TRBJ2-5; 10 bases are a match to TRBD2. V shed 6 bases and J 0 bases; nucleotides not matched to a gene: 4. Germline V gene lookup returns CDR1 MNHNY and CDR2 SVGAGI (reference sequence). The CDR3 length is 15 residues.

V is TRBV24-1 and J is TRBJ1-4; no clear D. The V end was cut by 5 bases, the J end by 5 bases, with 5 bases between. The length of the CDR3 is 12 residues. Germline CDR1 KGHDR, CDR2 SFDVKD. The CDR3 coding sequence is TGTGCCACCAGTGGAGAAAATGAAAAACTGTTTTTT. Its protein product is CATSGENEKLFF.

This chain connects TRBV5-4 to TRBJ1-1; TRBD1 matches at 7 bases. This CDR3 region has 15 residues. In germline, CDR1 is SGHNT, CDR2 YYREEE (reference sequence). Trimming at V came to 3 bases and at J to 2 bases, leaving 7 bases not matched to a gene. CDR3 nucleotide sequence: TGTGCCAGCAGCTACCCTCGGACAGGAAACACTGAAGCTTTCTTT. Protein product: CASSYPRTGNTEAFF.